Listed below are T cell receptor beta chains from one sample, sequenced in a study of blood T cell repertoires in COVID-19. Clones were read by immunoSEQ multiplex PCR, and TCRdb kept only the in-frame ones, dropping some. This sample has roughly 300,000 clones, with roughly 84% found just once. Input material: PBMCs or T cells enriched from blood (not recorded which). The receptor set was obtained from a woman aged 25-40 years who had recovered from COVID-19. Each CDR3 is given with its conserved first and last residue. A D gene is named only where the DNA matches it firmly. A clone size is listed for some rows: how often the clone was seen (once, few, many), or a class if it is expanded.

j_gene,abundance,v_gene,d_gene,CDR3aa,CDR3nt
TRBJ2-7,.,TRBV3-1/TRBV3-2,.,CASSTPPRHSSSYEQYF,TGTGCCAGCAGCACACCCCCGAGACATTCGAGTTCCTACGAGCAGTACTTC
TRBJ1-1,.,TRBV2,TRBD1,CASRKDREAEAFF,TGTGCCAGCAGGAAGGACAGGGAGGCTGAAGCTTTCTTT
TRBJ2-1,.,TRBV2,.,CASSERRGGVYNEQFF,TGTGCCAGCAGTGAAAGGAGGGGGGGCGTATACAATGAGCAGTTCTTC
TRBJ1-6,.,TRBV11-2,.,CASTPQQTSPLHF,TGTGCCAGCACCCCACAGCAAACTTCACCCCTCCACTTT
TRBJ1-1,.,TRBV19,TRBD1,CASSPNRGRITEAFF,TGTGCCAGTAGTCCAAACAGGGGGAGGATCACTGAAGCTTTCTTT
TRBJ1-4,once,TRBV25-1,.,CASSEAVKEANEKLFF,TGTGCCAGCAGTGAAGCAGTTAAGGAGGCTAATGAAAAACTGTTTTTT
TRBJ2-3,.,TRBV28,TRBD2,CASTGRVGTDTQYF,TGTGCCAGCACGGGGAGGGTTGGCACAGATACGCAGTATTTT
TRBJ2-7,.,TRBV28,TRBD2,CASSASGGPLGHEQYF,TGTGCCTCGTCGGCTAGCGGGGGGCCCCTGGGGCACGAGCAGTACTTC
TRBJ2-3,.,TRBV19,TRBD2,CASSISGGAGADTQYF,TGTGCCAGTAGTATCAGCGGGGGGGCCGGGGCAGATACGCAGTATTTT
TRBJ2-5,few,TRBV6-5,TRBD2,CASAPPGGAWETQYF,TGTGCCAGTGCCCCTCCCGGGGGGGCATGGGAGACCCAGTACTTC
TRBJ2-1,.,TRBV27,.,CASSLSSGEIYNEQFF,TGTGCCAGCAGTTTATCGTCCGGAGAAATATACAATGAGCAGTTCTTC
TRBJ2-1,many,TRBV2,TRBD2,CATGNSGGAYNEQFF,TGTGCCACCGGCAATAGCGGGGGGGCCTACAATGAGCAGTTCTTC
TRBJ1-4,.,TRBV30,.,CASYRADRGGEKLFF,TGTGCCTCCTACCGGGCGGACCGCGGGGGGGAAAAACTGTTTTTT
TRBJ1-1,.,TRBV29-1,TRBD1,CSVRGQKNTEAFF,TGCAGCGTCCGGGGACAGAAGAACACTGAAGCTTTCTTT
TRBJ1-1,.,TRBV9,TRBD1,CASSASKGGPNTEAFF,TGTGCCAGCAGCGCGTCAAAAGGGGGCCCGAACACTGAAGCTTTCTTT
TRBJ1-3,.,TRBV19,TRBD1,CASSLGTGPSGNTIYF,TGTGCCAGTAGCCTGGGGACAGGCCCCTCTGGAAACACCATATATTTT
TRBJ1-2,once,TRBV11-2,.,CASRYRDTWKSGYTF,TGTGCCAGCAGGTACCGGGACACCTGGAAAAGTGGCTACACCTTC
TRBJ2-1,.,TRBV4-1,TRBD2,CASSLLLAGGRNEQFF,TGCGCCAGCAGCCTACTTCTAGCGGGGGGCCGTAATGAGCAGTTCTTC
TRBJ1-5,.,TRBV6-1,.,CASSETLNQPQHF,TGTGCCAGCAGTGAGACTCTTAATCAGCCCCAGCATTTT
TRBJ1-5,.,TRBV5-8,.,CASSLIQYSNQPQHF,TGTGCCAGCAGCTTAATCCAGTATAGCAATCAGCCCCAGCATTTT
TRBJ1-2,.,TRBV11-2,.,CASSTEVGTRRSNYGYTF,TGTGCCAGCAGCACAGAGGTCGGGACAAGAAGAAGTAACTATGGCTACACCTTC
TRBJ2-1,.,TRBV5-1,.,CASRSSTRVGEQFF,TGCGCCAGCAGATCGTCCACTAGGGTCGGGGAGCAGTTCTTC
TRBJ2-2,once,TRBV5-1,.,CASSFSGPPTGELFF,TGCGCCAGCAGCTTCTCAGGCCCTCCCACCGGGGAGCTGTTTTTT
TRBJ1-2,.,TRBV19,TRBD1,CASTSDGQGDYGYTF,TGTGCCAGTACCAGCGACGGACAGGGGGACTATGGCTACACCTTC
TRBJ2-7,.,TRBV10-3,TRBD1,CAISFNRGYEQYF,TGTGCCATCAGTTTTAACAGGGGCTACGAGCAGTACTTC
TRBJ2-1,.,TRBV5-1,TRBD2,CASSSGLADGNEQFF,TGCGCCAGCAGCTCTGGACTAGCGGACGGGAATGAGCAGTTCTTC
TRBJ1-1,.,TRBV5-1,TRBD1,CASSRDDRGWAFF,TGCGCCAGCAGCCGGGATGACAGGGGTTGGGCTTTCTTT
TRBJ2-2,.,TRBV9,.,CASSGLEGTGTGELFF,TGTGCCAGCAGCGGCCTTGAGGGTACGGGCACCGGGGAGCTGTTTTTT
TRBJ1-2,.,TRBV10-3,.,CAISSPYREMSGYTF,TGTGCCATCAGTTCACCATACAGGGAAATGAGCGGCTACACCTTC
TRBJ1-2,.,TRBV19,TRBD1,CASSIPDRVGYTF,TGTGCCAGTAGTATCCCGGACAGGGTGGGCTACACCTTC
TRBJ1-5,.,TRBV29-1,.,CSVAEEVTGNQPQHF,TGCAGCGTCGCCGAGGAGGTTACGGGCAATCAGCCCCAGCATTTT